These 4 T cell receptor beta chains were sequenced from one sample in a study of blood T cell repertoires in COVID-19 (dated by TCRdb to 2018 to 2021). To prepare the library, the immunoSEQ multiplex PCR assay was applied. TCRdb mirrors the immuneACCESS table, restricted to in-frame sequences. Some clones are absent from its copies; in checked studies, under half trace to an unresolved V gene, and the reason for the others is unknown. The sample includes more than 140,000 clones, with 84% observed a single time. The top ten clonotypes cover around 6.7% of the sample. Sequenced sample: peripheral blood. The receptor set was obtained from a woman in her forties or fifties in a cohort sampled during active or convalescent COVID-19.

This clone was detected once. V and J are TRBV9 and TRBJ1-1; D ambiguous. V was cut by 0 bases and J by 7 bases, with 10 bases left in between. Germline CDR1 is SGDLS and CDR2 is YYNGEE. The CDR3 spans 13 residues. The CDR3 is CASSVVPGIEAFF. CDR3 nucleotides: TGTGCCAGCAGCGTAGTGCCGGGTATTGAAGCTTTCTTT.

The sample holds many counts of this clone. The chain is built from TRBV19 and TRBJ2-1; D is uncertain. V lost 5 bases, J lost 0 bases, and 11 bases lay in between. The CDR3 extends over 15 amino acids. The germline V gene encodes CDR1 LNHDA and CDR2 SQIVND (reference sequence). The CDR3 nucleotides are TGTGCCAGTAGTTCGGCAGCAGGCTCCTACAATGAGCAGTTCTTC. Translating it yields CASSSAAGSYNEQFF.

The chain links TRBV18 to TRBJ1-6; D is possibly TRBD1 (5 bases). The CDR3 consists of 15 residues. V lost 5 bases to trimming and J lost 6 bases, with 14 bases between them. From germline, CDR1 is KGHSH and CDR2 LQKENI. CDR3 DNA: TGTGCCAGCTCAACGACAGAAACACCTAATTCACCCCTCCACTTT. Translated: CASSTTETPNSPLHF.

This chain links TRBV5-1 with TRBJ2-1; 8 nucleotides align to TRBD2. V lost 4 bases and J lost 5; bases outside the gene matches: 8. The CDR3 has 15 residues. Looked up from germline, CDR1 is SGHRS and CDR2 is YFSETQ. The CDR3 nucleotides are TGCGCCAGCAGCGGATTAGCGGGGATGGACAATGAGCAGTTCTTC. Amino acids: CASSGLAGMDNEQFF.